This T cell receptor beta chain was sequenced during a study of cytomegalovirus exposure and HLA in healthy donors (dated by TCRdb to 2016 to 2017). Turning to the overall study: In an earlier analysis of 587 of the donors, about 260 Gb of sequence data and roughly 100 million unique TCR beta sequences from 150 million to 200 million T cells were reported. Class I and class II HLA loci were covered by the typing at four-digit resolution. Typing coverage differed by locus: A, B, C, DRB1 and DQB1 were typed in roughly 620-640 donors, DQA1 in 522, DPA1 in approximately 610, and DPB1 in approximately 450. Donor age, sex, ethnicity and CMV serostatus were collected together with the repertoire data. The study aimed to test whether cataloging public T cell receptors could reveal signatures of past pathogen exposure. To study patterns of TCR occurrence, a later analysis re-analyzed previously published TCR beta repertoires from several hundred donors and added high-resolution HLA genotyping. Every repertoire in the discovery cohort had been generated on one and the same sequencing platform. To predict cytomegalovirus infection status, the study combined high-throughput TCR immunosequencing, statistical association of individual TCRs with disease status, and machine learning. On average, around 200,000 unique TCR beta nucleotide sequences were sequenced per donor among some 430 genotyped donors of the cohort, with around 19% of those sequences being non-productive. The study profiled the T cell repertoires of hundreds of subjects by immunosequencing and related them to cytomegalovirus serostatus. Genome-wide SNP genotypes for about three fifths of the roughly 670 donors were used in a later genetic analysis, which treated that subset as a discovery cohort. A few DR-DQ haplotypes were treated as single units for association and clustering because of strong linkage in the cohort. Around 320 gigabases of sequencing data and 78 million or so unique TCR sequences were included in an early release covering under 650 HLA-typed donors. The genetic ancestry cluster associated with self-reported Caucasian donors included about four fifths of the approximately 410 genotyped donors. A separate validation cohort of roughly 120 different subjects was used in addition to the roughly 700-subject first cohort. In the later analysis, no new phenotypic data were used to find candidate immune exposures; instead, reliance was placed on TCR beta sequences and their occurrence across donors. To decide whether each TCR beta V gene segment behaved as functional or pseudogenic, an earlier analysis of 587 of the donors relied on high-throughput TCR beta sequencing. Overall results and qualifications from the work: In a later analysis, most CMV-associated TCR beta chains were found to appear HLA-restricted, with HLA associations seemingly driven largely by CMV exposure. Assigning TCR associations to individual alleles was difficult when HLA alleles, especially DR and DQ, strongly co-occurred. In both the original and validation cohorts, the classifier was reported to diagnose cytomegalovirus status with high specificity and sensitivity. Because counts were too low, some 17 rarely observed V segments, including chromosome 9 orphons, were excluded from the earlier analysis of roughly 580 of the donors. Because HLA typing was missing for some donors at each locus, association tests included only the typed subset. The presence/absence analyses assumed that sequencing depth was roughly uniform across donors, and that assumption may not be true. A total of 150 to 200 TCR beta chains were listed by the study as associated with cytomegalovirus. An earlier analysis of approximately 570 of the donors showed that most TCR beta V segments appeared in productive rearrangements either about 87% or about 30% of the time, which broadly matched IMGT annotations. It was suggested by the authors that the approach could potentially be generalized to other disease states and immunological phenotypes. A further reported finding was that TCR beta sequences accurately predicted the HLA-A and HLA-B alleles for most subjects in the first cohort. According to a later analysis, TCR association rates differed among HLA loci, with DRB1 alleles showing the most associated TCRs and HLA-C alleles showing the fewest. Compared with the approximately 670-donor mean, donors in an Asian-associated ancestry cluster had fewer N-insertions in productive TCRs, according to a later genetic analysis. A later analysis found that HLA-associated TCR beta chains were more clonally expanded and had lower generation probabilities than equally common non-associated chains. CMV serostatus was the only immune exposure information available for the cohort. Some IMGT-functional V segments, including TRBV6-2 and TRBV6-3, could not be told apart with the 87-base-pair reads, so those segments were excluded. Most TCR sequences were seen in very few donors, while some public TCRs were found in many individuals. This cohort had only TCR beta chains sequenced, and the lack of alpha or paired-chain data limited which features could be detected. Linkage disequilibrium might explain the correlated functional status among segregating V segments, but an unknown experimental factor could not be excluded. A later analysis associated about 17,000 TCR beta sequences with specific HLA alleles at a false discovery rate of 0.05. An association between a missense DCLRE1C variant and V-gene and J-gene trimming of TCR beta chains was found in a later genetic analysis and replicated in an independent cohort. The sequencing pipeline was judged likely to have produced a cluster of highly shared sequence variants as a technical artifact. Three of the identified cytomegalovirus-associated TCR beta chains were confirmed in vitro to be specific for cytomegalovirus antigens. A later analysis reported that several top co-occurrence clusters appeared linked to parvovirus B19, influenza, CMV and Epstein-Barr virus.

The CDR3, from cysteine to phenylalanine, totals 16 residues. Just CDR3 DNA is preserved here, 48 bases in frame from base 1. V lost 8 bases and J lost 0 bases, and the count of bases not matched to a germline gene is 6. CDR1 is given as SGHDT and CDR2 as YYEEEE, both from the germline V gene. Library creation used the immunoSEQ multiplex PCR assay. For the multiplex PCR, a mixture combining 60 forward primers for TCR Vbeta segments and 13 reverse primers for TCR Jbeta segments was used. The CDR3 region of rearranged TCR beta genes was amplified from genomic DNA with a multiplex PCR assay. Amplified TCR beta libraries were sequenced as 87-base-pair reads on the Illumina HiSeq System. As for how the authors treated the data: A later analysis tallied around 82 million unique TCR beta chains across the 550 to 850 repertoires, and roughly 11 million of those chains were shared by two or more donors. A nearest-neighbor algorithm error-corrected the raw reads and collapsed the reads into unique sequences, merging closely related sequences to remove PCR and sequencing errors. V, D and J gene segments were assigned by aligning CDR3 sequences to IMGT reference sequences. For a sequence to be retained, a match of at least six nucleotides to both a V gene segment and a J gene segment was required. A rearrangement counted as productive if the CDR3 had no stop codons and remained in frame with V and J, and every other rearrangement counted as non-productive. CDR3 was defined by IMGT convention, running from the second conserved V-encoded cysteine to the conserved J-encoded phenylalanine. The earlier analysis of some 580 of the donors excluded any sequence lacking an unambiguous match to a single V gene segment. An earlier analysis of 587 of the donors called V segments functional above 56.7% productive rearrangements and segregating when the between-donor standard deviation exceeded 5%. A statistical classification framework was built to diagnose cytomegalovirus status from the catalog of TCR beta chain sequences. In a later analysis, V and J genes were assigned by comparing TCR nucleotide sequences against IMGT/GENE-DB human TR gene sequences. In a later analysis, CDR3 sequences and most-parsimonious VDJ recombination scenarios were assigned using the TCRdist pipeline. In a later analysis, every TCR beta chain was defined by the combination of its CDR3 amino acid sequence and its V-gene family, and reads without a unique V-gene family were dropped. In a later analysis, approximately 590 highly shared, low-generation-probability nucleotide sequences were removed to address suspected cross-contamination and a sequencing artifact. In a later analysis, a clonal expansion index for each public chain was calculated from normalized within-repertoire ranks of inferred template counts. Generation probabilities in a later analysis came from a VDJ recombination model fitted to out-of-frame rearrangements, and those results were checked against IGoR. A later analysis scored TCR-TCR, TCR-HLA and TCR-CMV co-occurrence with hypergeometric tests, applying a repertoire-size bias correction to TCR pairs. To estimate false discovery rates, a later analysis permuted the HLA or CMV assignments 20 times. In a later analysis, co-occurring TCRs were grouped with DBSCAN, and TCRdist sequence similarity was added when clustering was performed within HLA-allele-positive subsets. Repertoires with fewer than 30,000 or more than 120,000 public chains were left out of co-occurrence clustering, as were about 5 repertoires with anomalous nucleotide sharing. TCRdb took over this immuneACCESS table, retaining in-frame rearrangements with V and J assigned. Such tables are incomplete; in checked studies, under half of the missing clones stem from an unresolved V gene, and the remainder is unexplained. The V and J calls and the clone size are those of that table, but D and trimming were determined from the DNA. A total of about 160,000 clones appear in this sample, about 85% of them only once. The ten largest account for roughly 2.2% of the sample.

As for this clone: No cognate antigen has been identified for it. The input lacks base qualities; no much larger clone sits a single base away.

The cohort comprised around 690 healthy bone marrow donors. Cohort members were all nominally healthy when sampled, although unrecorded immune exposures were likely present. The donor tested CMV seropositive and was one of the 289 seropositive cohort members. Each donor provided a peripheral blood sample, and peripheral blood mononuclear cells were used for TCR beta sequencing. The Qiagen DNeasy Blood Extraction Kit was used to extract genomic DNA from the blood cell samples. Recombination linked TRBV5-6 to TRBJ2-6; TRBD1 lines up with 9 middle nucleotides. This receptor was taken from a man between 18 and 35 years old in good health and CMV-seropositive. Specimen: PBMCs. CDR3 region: CARRDRASSGANVLTF. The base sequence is TGTGCCAGGCGGGACAGGGCAAGCTCTGGGGCCAACGTCCTGACTTTC.